This T cell receptor beta chain stems from a study of T cell responses to AZD1222 COVID-19 vaccine. Study-level findings and limits: Repertoires were collected only later (after the peak T cell response had occurred).

Deletions cut 0 bases from V and 7 bases from J, with 20 bases between. The CDR3 spans 17 residues. Sequencing used immunoSEQ multiplex PCR; TCRdb keeps in-frame clones, though not all of them. The repertoire holds more than 150,000 clones, 90% seen once, with less than 2% in the top ten. Details on this clone: Its target is not known.

Here the sequenced sample was peripheral blood, taken on day 0 of AZD1222 vaccination. The chain employs TRBV5-3 and TRBJ2-1; D is possibly TRBD2 (7 bases). TRBV5-3 is sorted into the ORF group, with uncertain function. The sequence derives from an adult in good health. CDR3 sequence: CARSLAGGAASGNEQFF. The CDR3 DNA sequence: TGTGCCAGAAGCTTGGCGGGGGGCGCGGCGTCGGGTAATGAGCAGTTCTTC.